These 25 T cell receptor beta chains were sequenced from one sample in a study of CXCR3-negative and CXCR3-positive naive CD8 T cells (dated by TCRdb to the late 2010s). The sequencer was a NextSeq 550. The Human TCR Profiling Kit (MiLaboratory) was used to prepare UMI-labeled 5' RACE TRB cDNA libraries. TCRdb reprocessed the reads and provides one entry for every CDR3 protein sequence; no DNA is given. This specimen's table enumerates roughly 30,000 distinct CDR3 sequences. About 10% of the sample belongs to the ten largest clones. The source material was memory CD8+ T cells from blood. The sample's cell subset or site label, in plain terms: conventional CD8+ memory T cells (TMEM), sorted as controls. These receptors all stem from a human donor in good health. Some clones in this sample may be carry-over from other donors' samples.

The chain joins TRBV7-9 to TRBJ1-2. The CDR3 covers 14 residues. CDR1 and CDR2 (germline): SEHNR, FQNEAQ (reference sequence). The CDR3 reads CASSSSTEGYGYTF.

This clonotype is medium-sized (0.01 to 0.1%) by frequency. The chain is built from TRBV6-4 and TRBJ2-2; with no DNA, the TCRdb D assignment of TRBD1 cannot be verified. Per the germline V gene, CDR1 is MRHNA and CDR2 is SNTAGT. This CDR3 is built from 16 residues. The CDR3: CASSDKQGIHTGELFF.

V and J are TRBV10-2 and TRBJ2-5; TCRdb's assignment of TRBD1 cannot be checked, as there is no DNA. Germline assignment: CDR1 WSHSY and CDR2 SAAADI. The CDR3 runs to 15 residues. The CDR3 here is CASSVLGGTGETQYF.

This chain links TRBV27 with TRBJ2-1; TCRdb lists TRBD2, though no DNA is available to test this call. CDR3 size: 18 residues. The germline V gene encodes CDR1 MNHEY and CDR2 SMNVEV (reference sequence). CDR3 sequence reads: CASSLFGTSDPYRLEQFF.

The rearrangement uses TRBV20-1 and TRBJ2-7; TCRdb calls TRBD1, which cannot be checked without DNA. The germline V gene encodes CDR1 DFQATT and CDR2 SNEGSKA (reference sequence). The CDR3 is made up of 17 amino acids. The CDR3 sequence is CSAGDLTGTGEWGEQYF.

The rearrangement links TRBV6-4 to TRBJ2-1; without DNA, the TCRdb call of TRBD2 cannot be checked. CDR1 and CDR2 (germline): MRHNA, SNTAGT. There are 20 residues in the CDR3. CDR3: CASSDSTSGGGEGSYNEQFF.

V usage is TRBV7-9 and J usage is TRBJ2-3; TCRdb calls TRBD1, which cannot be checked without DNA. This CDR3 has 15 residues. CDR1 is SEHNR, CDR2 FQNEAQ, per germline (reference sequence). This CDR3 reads CASSLAGGNTDTQYF.

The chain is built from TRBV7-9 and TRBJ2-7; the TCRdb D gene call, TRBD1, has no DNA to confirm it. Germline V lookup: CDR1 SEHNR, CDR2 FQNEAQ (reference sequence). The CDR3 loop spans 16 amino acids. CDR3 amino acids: CASSPWDSPVSYEKYF.

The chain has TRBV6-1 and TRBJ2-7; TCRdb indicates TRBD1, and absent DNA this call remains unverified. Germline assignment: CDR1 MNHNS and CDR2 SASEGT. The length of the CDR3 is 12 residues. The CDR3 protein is CASRIQGYEQYF.

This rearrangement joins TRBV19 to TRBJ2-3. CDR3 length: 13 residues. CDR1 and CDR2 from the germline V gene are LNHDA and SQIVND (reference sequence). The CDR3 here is CASSIASTDTQYF. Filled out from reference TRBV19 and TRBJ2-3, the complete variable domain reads DGGITQSPKYLFRKEGQNVTLSCEQNLNHDAMYWYRQDPGQGLRLIYYSQIVNDFQKGDIAEGYSVSREKKESFPLTVTSAQKNPTAFYLCASSIASTDTQYFGPGTRLTVL.

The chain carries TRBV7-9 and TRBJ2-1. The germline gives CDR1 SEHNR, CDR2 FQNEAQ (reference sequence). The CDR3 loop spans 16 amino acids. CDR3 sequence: CASSLADRSSYNEQFF.

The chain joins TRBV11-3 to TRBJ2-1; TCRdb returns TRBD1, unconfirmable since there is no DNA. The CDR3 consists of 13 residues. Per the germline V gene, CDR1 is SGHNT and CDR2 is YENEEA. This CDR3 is CASSSPSHNEQFF.

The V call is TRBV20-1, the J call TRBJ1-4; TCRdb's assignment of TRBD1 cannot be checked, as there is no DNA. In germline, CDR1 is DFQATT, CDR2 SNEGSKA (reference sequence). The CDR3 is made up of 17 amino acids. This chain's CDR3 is CSARDSGLGATNEKLFF.

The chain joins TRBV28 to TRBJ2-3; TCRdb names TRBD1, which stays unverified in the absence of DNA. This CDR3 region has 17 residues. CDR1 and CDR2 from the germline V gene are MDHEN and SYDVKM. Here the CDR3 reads CASSFAPGGRGTDTQYF.

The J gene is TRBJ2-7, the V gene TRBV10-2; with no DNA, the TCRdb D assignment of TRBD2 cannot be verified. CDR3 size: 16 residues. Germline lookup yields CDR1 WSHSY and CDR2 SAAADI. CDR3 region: CATSNSRGGLSYEQYF.

The CDR3 spells CASSLVGLNEQYF. The chain has TRBV5-1 and TRBJ2-7; the D call of TRBD2 rests on TCRdb alone, since no DNA is present to check it. CDR1 is SGHRS, CDR2 YFSETQ, per germline. CDR3 length: 13 amino acids.

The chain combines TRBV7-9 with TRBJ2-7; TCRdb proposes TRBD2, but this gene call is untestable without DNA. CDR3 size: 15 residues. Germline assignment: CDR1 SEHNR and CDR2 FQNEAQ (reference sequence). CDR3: CASSTGGPGYYEQYF.

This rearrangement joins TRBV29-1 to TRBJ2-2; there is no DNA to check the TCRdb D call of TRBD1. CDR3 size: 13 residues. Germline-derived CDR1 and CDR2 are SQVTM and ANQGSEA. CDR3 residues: CSVGQGATGELFF.

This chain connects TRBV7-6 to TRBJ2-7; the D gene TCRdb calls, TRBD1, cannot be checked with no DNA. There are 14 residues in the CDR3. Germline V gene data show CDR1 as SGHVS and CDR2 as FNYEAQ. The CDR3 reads CASSPGARGYEQYF.

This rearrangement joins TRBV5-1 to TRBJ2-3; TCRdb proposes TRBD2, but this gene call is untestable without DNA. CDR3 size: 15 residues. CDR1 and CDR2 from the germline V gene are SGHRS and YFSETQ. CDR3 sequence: CASGGTGSGTDTQYF. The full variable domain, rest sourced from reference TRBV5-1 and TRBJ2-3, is KAGVTQTPRYLIKTRGQQVTLSCSPISGHRSVSWYQQTPGQGLQFLFEYFSETQRNKGNFPGRFSGRQFSNSRSEMNVSTLELGDSALYLCASGGTGSGTDTQYFGPGTRLTVL.

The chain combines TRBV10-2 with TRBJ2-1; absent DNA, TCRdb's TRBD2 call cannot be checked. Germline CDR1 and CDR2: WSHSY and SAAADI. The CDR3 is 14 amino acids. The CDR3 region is CASSEGLASNEQFF.

The CDR3 protein is CASSSVGQSNEKLFF. The J gene is TRBJ1-4, the V gene TRBV7-9; the D call of TRBD1 rests on TCRdb alone, since no DNA is present to check it. Germline V gene data show CDR1 as SEHNR and CDR2 as FQNEAQ (reference sequence). The length of the CDR3 is 15 residues.

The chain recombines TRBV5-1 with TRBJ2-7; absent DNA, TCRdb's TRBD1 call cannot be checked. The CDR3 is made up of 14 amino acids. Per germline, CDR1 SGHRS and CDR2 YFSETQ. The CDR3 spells CASSLEGGPYEQYF.

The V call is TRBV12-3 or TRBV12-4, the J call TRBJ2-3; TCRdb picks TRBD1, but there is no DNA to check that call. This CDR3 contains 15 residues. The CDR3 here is CASSSLERGTDTQYF.

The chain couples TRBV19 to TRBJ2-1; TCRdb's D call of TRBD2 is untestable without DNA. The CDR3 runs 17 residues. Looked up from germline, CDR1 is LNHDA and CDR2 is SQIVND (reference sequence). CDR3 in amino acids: CASSILASGGAFNEQFF.